Following are 30 T cell receptor beta chains from one sample sequenced in a study of blood T cell repertoires in COVID-19. Here immunoSEQ multiplex PCR was the method, and the copy in TCRdb shows in-frame clones only, minus some. This table holds 200,000 to 250,000 clones, around 84% found once. The sequenced material came from peripheral blood. The origin of the receptors is an elderly woman with active or convalescent COVID-19.

The chain links TRBV7-8 to TRBJ2-1; TRBD1 aligns across 11 bases. J lost 3 bases, V lost 5 bases, and 3 bases had no gene match. Per germline, CDR1 SGHVS and CDR2 FQNEAQ. There are 15 residues in the CDR3. CDR3 DNA: TGTGCCAGCAGCCGAGGGACAGGGGGCTACAATGAGCAGTTCTTC. Translation gives CASSRGTGGYNEQFF.

This chain uses TRBV7-2 with TRBJ2-5; 7 bases map to TRBD2. V lost 5 bases, J lost 5 bases, and 11 bases stayed unmatched. This CDR3 is 15 amino acids long. Germline lookup yields CDR1 SGHTA and CDR2 FQGNSA. The chain's CDR3 is CASSTPLAFEETQYF. For the CDR3, the DNA is TGTGCCAGCAGCACACCACTAGCGTTTGAGGAGACCCAGTACTTC.

This chain links TRBV7-8 with TRBJ2-1; D perhaps matches TRBD2 (6 bases). The CDR3 is made up of 15 amino acids. Germline assignment: CDR1 SGHVS and CDR2 FQNEAQ. V was clipped by 7 bases and J by 7 bases, with 20 bases between them. The CDR3 DNA is TGTGCCAGCATCCCGAGAGGGAGGTGGGCGAATGAGCAGTTCTTC. It codes for CASIPRGRWANEQFF.

This chain connects TRBV9 to TRBJ2-7; D gene ambiguous. The CDR3 has 13 amino acids. Trimming removed 2 bases at V and 3 bases at J, with 9 bases between. Germline CDR1 is SGDLS and CDR2 is YYNGEE. This CDR3 reads CASSVSYGYEQYF. The CDR3 coding sequence is TGTGCCAGCAGCGTTTCATACGGCTACGAGCAGTACTTC.

The chain combines TRBV6-2 or TRBV6-3 with TRBJ1-2; TRBD1 aligns across 12 bases. The CDR3 runs 15 residues. Germline V CDR1 and CDR2: MNHEY, SVGEGT. V was pared by 5 bases and J by 9 bases, with 10 bases of the junction left unmatched. CDR3 residues: CASSDPGTGGFRYTF. In DNA form, the CDR3 reads TGTGCCAGCAGTGATCCCGGGACAGGGGGCTTCCGCTACACCTTC.

The chain uses TRBV10-3 and TRBJ2-7, with 7 bases lining up with TRBD1. The trim removed 10 bases at V and 4 bases at J, leaving 10 bases unmatched. The CDR3 consists of 13 residues. Germline V CDR1 and CDR2: ENHRY, SYGVKD. In DNA, the CDR3 is TGTGCCACCATCACACAGGGGAGTTACGAGCAGTACTTC. Its translation is CATITQGSYEQYF.

The genes are TRBV5-1 and TRBJ2-3, with TRBD2 as a possible D gene (6 bases). V lost 0 bases and J lost 1, with 9 bases in between. This CDR3 spans 15 amino acids. The V gene's germline CDR1 is SGHRS and CDR2 YFSETQ. CDR3 in amino acids: CASSLGVAGTDTQYF. In DNA form, the CDR3 reads TGCGCCAGCAGCTTGGGGGTAGCGGGCACAGATACGCAGTATTTT.

This chain connects TRBV30 to TRBJ2-4; D not resolved. The CDR3 loop spans 11 amino acids. Germline V gene lookup returns CDR1 GTSNPN and CDR2 SVGIG (reference sequence). V gave up 2 bases and J gave up 8 bases, with 7 bases separating them. CDR3 sequence reads: CAWSHRDIQYF. Written as DNA, the CDR3 is TGTGCCTGGAGTCATCGGGACATTCAGTACTTC.

This sequence joins TRBV12-3 or TRBV12-4 and TRBJ1-1, with unresolved D. This CDR3 is built from 13 residues. V gave up 6 bases and J gave up 1 base, with 9 bases separating them. CDR3 sequence: CASSLNTNTEAFF. The CDR3, as DNA: TGTGCCAGCAGCTTAAACACGAACACTGAAGCTTTCTTT.

This clone was seen more than once but under ten times. The chain is built from TRBV7-2 and TRBJ2-2; TRBD2 matches 11 bases. V gave up 1 base and J gave up 5 bases; unmatched junction bases: 3. Germline V gene sequence: CDR1 SGHTA, CDR2 FQGNSA. The CDR3 length is 16 residues. The CDR3 loop is CASSLEASGGTGELFF. The CDR3 DNA reads TGTGCCAGCAGCTTAGAGGCTAGCGGGGGGACCGGGGAGCTGTTTTTT.

The rearrangement uses TRBV5-4 and TRBJ2-2, with no clear D. Trimming stripped 1 base from V and 5 bases from J, with 6 bases between. This CDR3 has 13 residues. Germline V gene lookup returns CDR1 SGHNT and CDR2 YYREEE (reference sequence). CDR3 loop: CASSLSRTGELFF. CDR3 coding DNA: TGTGCCAGCAGCTTGTCCCGTACCGGGGAGCTGTTTTTT.

This clone was seen a handful of times. The V gene is TRBV19, the J gene TRBJ1-1, with D possibly matching TRBD1 (6 bases). The CDR3 runs to 13 residues. Trimming shortened V by 7 bases and J by 0 bases, and 9 bases separated the two germline ends. CDR1 LNHDA and CDR2 SQIVND come from the germline V gene (reference sequence). The CDR3 region has the DNA TGTGCCAGTAAGGACAGTCTGAACACTGAAGCTTTCTTT. It is translated as CASKDSLNTEAFF.

This clone was seen once. The V and J genes are TRBV5-6 and TRBJ1-1; TRBD1 matches 8 bases. CDR1 and CDR2 from the germline V gene are SGHDT and YYEEEE. The CDR3 runs to 15 residues. V shed 3 bases, J shed 1 base, and the junction held 5 bases outside the gene matches. The CDR3 bases are TGTGCCAGCAGCTCAGGGGGCGCGGGGAACACTGAAGCTTTCTTT. Translating gives CASSSGGAGNTEAFF.

V is TRBV11-2 and J is TRBJ1-3; D ambiguous. V was cut by 7 bases and J by 3 bases, with 13 bases left in between. CDR1 is SGHAT and CDR2 is FQNNGV in the germline V gene. This CDR3 has 14 amino acids. CDR3 amino acids: CASTPRYNGNTIYF. DNA for the CDR3: TGTGCCAGCACCCCACGGTATAATGGAAACACCATATATTTT.

This clone was seen more than once but under ten times. Written as DNA, the CDR3 is TGTGCCAGCAGCGGGACGGACAGGGGGAAATACGAGCAGTACTTC. Translating gives CASSGTDRGKYEQYF. The chain joins TRBV21-1 to TRBJ2-7; the DNA was not used to check the table's D call, TRBD1. TRBV21-1 is marked as a pseudogene. This CDR3 is built from 15 residues.

The chain links TRBV11-3 to TRBJ2-3; D is ambiguous. Germline V gives CDR1 SGHNT, CDR2 YENEEA. Trimming took off 1 base at V and 5 bases at J, with 7 bases between the two ends. The CDR3 spans 13 residues. The CDR3: CASSLARRDTQYF. The DNA of the CDR3 is TGTGCCAGCAGCTTAGCAAGGAGAGATACGCAGTATTTT.

The chain has TRBV5-4 and TRBJ1-3; maybe TRBD1 (5 bases). The CDR3 consists of 14 residues. CDR1 SGHNT and CDR2 YYREEE come from the germline V gene (reference sequence). V dropped 3 bases and J dropped 9 bases, with 16 bases sitting between them. CDR3 DNA sequence: TGTGCCAGCAGCTCGGACATGGATAGGGGCACCATATATTTT. Its translation is CASSSDMDRGTIYF.

J is TRBJ2-5 and V is TRBV5-1; 10 nucleotides agree with TRBD2. The CDR3 runs to 15 residues. The J segment lost 5 bases and the V segment lost 0 bases, leaving 4 bases of the junction unmatched. Germline CDR1 is SGHRS and CDR2 is YFSETQ. CDR3 DNA: TGCGCCAGCAGCTTGGCAACTAGCGGGGATGAGACCCAGTACTTC. Its protein is CASSLATSGDETQYF.

The V call is TRBV24-1, the J call TRBJ2-5; maybe TRBD2 (6 bases). From germline, CDR1 is KGHDR and CDR2 SFDVKD. The V end lost 4 bases, the J end lost 5 bases, and 13 bases lay between the germline ends. The CDR3 contains 14 residues. The CDR3 protein is CATSEEGPGETQYF. The CDR3 nucleotides are TGTGCCACCAGTGAGGAGGGACCGGGCGAGACCCAGTACTTC.

The chain uses TRBV2 and TRBJ2-5; TRBD2 aligns across 7 bases. The germline V gene encodes CDR1 SNHLY and CDR2 FYNNEI. Unmatched junction bases numbered 0, after V lost 8 bases and J lost 0 bases. This CDR3 has 12 residues. In DNA form, the CDR3 reads TGTGCCAGCCGGGGGGACCAAGAGACCCAGTACTTC. Residues: CASRGDQETQYF.

The CDR3 nucleotides read TGTGCCAGCAGCACCGGGACATTCGAGGTTGAGCAGTACTTC. As protein: CASSTGTFEVEQYF. The gene calls are TRBV7-9 and TRBJ2-7; D might be TRBD1 (6 bases). With 5 bases removed from V and 7 bases from J, the gap between germline ends came to 18 bases. The germline gives CDR1 SEHNR, CDR2 FQNEAQ (reference sequence). This CDR3 comprises 14 residues.

V and J are TRBV6-5 and TRBJ2-1; 10 positions agree with TRBD2. Germline CDR1 MNHEY, CDR2 SVGAGI. The CDR3 extends over 13 amino acids. V was clipped by 11 bases and J by 6 bases; unmatched bases: 7. The CDR3 coding sequence is TGTGCCGGGGGGGCTAGCGGGAGCAATGAGCAGTTCTTC. Translating it yields CAGGASGSNEQFF.

J is TRBJ2-1 and V is TRBV19, with D tentatively TRBD1 (6 bases). V lost 7 bases, J lost 8 bases, and 18 bases lay in between. CDR1 is LNHDA and CDR2 is SQIVND in the germline V gene (reference sequence). There are 14 residues in the CDR3. The DNA of the CDR3 is TGTGCCAGTATGGTCCAGGGGCCTGTGTATGAGCAGTTCTTC. Translation gives CASMVQGPVYEQFF. Using reference TRBV19 and TRBJ2-1 for the parts outside the CDR3, the full variable domain is DGGITQSPKYLFRKEGQNVTLSCEQNLNHDAMYWYRQDPGQGLRLIYYSQIVNDFQKGDIAEGYSVSREKKESFPLTVTSAQKNPTAFYLCASMVQGPVYEQFFGPGTRLTVL.

CDR3 sequence reads: CASSIGLAGGNLAKNIQYF. The CDR3 coding sequence is TGTGCCAGTAGTATAGGACTAGCGGGGGGAAACCTAGCCAAAAACATTCAGTACTTC. The V and J genes are TRBV19 and TRBJ2-4; the match to TRBD2 covers 13 bases. The germline CDR1 and CDR2 sequences are LNHDA and SQIVND (reference sequence). V was pared by 1 base and J by 0 bases, with 6 bases of the junction left unmatched. The CDR3 contains 19 residues.

The rearrangement uses TRBV24-1 and TRBJ2-1, with D possibly matching TRBD1 (6 bases). V lost 6 bases and J lost 7, with 15 bases in between. The length of the CDR3 is 14 residues. Germline V gene sequence: CDR1 KGHDR, CDR2 SFDVKD. Written as DNA, the CDR3 is TGTGCCACCAGTTCAACAGGGATCTTGAATGAGCAGTTCTTC. Translated, it gives CATSSTGILNEQFF.

The chain employs TRBV12-3 or TRBV12-4 and TRBJ2-1; D is unclear. The germline V and J ends were trimmed by 5 bases and 9 bases, with 11 bases remaining between them. The CDR3 runs to 12 residues. The CDR3 sequence is CASSRASSEQFF. CDR3 coding DNA: TGTGCCAGCAGTAGAGCTAGTAGTGAGCAGTTCTTC.

The chain uses TRBV7-2 and TRBJ1-5; tentative D call: TRBD1 (6 bases). The germline V gene has CDR1 SGHTA and CDR2 FQGNSA. Trimming removed 5 bases from V and 9 bases from J, with 23 bases in between. The CDR3 runs to 16 residues. The CDR3 loop is CASSLSTRGGPGPQHF. CDR3 DNA: TGTGCCAGCAGCCTCAGCACGAGGGGGGGTCCAGGGCCCCAGCATTTT.

The rearrangement uses TRBV29-1 and TRBJ1-2; tentatively, D is TRBD1 (6 bases). CDR3 length equals 15 residues. V was clipped by 0 bases and J by 1 base, with 12 bases between them. From germline, CDR1 is SQVTM and CDR2 ANQGSEA. The CDR3 loop is CSVEDERGFNYGYTF. DNA for the CDR3: TGCAGCGTTGAAGATGAAAGGGGGTTTAACTATGGCTACACCTTC.

The rearrangement links TRBV10-3 to TRBJ2-3, with 10 positions matching TRBD1. The CDR3 runs to 15 residues. Germline lookup yields CDR1 ENHRY and CDR2 SYGVKD. Losses at the gene ends were 6 bases for V and 1 base for J; bases not matched to a gene: 4. CDR3 in amino acids: CAIRGDRGGTDTQYF. The CDR3 DNA reads as TGTGCCATCAGGGGGGACAGGGGTGGCACAGATACGCAGTATTTT.

V is TRBV24-1 and J is TRBJ2-3; 9 bases agree with TRBD1. Germline V gene lookup returns CDR1 KGHDR and CDR2 SFDVKD. After removal of 5 bases from V and 4 bases from J, the junction contained 6 bases not matched to a gene. The length of the CDR3 is 15 residues. The CDR3 spells CATSVGQGRADTQYF. The CDR3 DNA is TGTGCCACCAGTGTCGGACAGGGGAGGGCAGATACGCAGTATTTT.